This entry lists 5 T cell receptor beta chains sequenced from one sample in a study of cytomegalovirus exposure and HLA in healthy donors (dated by TCRdb to the late 2010s). Receptors were amplified or captured by the immunoSEQ multiplex PCR assay. For the multiplex PCR, a mixture combining 60 forward primers for TCR Vbeta segments and 13 reverse primers for TCR Jbeta segments was used. TCRdb limited this immuneACCESS table to in-frame rearrangements with V and J called. A share of clones is missing; checked studies link under half to unresolved V genes, and the rest is unexplained. The sample table holds under 150,000 clones, of which roughly 80% were seen once. Roughly 1.1% of the sample is held by the ten biggest clonotypes. Material: PBMCs. The origin of the receptors is a boy aged 5-17 years in good health and CMV-seronegative.

V and J are TRBV15 and TRBJ2-7; 9 bases line up with TRBD2. Trimming removed 1 base from V and 2 bases from J; junction bases left unmatched: 6. Looked up from germline, CDR1 is LNHNV and CDR2 is YYDKDF (reference sequence). The length of the CDR3 is 16 residues. The CDR3 sequence is CATSRGLAGGTYEQYF. CDR3 coding DNA: TGTGCCACCAGCAGAGGGTTGGCGGGAGGGACCTACGAGCAGTACTTC.

V is TRBV5-1 and J is TRBJ2-7, with 15 nucleotides matching TRBD2. There are 15 residues in the CDR3. The trim removed 7 bases at V and 3 bases at J, leaving 5 bases unmatched. Germline loops: CDR1 SGHRS, CDR2 YFSETQ. CDR3 nucleotides: TGCGCCAGCGGACTAGCGGGAGGGCTCATCTACGAGCAGTACTTC. Encoded protein: CASGLAGGLIYEQYF.

CDR3 in amino acids: CASSVGPSGRNANTGELFF. CDR3 DNA: TGTGCCAGCAGCGTAGGTCCTAGCGGGAGGAACGCGAACACCGGGGAGCTGTTTTTT. The V gene is TRBV9, the J gene TRBJ2-2; 11 positions agree with TRBD2. The CDR3 length is 19 residues. Germline CDR1 is SGDLS and CDR2 is YYNGEE. J gave up 0 bases and V 0 bases, and 7 bases lay outside the gene matches.

The J gene is TRBJ2-7, the V gene TRBV7-6; 9 bases are shared with TRBD2. V shed 1 base, J shed 0 bases, and the junction held 10 bases outside the gene matches. The CDR3 consists of 18 residues. Germline assignment: CDR1 SGHVS and CDR2 FNYEAQ. DNA for the CDR3: TGTGCCAGCAGCTTAGGGGGGGCTAGGACTAGCGCCTCCTACGAGCAGTACTTC. Protein product: CASSLGGARTSASYEQYF.

The genes are TRBV7-2 and TRBJ1-1; the D gene is possibly TRBD1 (6 bases). Deletions cut 5 bases from V and 0 bases from J, with 10 bases between. The CDR3 consists of 14 residues. The V gene's germline CDR1 is SGHTA and CDR2 FQGNSA. CDR3 DNA sequence: TGTGCCAGCAGCCTGGACAGAATGAACACTGAAGCTTTCTTT. Encoded protein: CASSLDRMNTEAFF.